The rows below give T cell receptor beta chains drawn from one sample of a study of T cells in Graves' hyperthyroidism and ophthalmopathy. One entry per CDR3 protein, called by TCRdb with MiXCR from the multiplex PCR reads. This sample has 90,000 to 120,000 distinct CDR3 sequences; around a sixth occur once, and the top ten carry 35% to 45%. Sequencing was carried out using blood. These receptors originate from a woman aged 45-65 years with Graves' hyperthyroidism. Both conserved end residues are part of each CDR3. Fields, in order: J gene, CDR3 length, V gene, CDR3 protein.

>TRBJ2-1|17|TRBV28
CASSPTGVAGGANEQFF
>TRBJ2-7|15|TRBV7-9
CASSTGQGGSYEQYF
>TRBJ2-3|14|TRBV11-2
CASSSGLAGLAQYF
>TRBJ2-1|15|TRBV11-3
CASSPAGNWGNEQFF
>TRBJ2-5|14|TRBV2
CASSEALGQETQYF
>TRBJ2-1|15|TRBV18
CASSPASGSYNEQFF
>TRBJ2-1|12|TRBV18
CASSQARNEQFF
>TRBJ2-7|14|TRBV18
CASSPWTASYEQYF
>TRBJ2-1|15|TRBV5-1
CASATSDPAYNEQFF
>TRBJ2-1|12|TRBV3-1
CASSQDGADQFF
>TRBJ2-2|15|TRBV2
CASRPKTGGTGELFF
>TRBJ1-4|18|TRBV6-5
CASSYGASSRATNEKLFF
>TRBJ2-7|17|TRBV30
CAWTLGGGFSTAYEQYF
>TRBJ2-1|15|TRBV2
CASSEYAGVGDEQFF
>TRBJ1-2|13|TRBV6-1
CASTPPGGHGYTF
>TRBJ1-1|15|TRBV6-1
CASTGTGRMNTEAFF
>TRBJ2-1|17|TRBV9
CASSAYTGTSGDNEQFF
>TRBJ2-1|15|TRBV6-1
CASSLRDRGHNEQFF
>TRBJ1-5|17|TRBV19
CASSSLDRGALVQPQHF
>TRBJ2-3|16|TRBV2
CASNPGLAGFTDTQYF
>TRBJ1-1|13|TRBV11-2
CASSPIIKGEAFF
>TRBJ1-2|13|TRBV30
CAWSVHPGNGYTF
>TRBJ2-5|12|TRBV20-1
CSASGDQETQYF
>TRBJ1-2|13|TRBV5-1
CASSQEGHYGYTF
>TRBJ1-5|14|TRBV3-1
CASSLGHPYQPQHF
>TRBJ2-1|20|TRBV11-2
CASSLEERVPGLAENNEQFF
>TRBJ2-2|15|TRBV6-2/TRBV6-3
CASSYTGVAAGELFF
>TRBJ2-7|13|TRBV30
CAWSVARYYEQYF
>TRBJ2-7|14|TRBV28
CASSFLDFAYEQYF
>TRBJ2-1|17|TRBV6-2/TRBV6-3
CASSYREPGLGVNEQFF
>TRBJ1-4|12|TRBV28
CASSLKGEKLFF
>TRBJ2-7|14|TRBV10-3
CAIGLSTATYEQYF
>TRBJ1-1|14|TRBV11-2
CASSLAVQATEAFF
>TRBJ1-5|12|TRBV6-1
CASSRQWQPQHF
>TRBJ1-4|13|TRBV29-1
CSVANRLNEKLFF
>TRBJ2-5|15|TRBV3-1
CASSLSRGRRETQYF
>TRBJ2-1|16|TRBV27
CASSPSKGADRNEQFF
>TRBJ2-1|13|TRBV5-1
CASSRDRGNEQFF
>TRBJ2-7|15|TRBV20-1
CSVVPGLAGVYEQYF
>TRBJ2-3|16|TRBV11-2
CASSLNSGRYTDTQYF
>TRBJ1-5|12|TRBV28
CASSPVSQPQHF
>TRBJ1-1|14|TRBV7-9
CASTRTGMNTEAFF
>TRBJ2-2|16|TRBV2
CASSEAGLADTGELFF
>TRBJ2-5|14|TRBV27
CASSLYEGGETQYF
>TRBJ2-1|15|TRBV12-3/TRBV12-4
CASRHTGGSLNEQFF
>TRBJ1-6|12|TRBV13
CASSLQGSPLHF
>TRBJ1-2|14|TRBV28
CASRRDTSNYGYTF
>TRBJ1-5|13|TRBV20-1
CSGRQGNNQPQHF
>TRBJ1-1|12|TRBV7-9
CASSLVRDDAFF